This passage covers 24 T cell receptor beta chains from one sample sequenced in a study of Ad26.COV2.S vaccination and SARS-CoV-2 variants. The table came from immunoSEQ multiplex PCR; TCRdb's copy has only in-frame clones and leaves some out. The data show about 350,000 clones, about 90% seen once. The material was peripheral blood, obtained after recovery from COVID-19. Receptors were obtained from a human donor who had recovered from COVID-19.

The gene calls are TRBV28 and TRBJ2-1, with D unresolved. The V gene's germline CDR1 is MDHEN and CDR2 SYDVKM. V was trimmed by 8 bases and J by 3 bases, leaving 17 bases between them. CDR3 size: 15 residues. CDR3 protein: CASLSGSANYNEQFF. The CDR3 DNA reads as TGTGCCAGCCTGAGTGGGTCAGCTAACTACAATGAGCAGTTCTTC. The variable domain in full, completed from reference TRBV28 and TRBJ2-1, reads DVKVTQSSRYLVKRTGEKVFLECVQDMDHENMFWYRQDPGLGLRLIYFSYDVKMKEKGDIPEGYSVSREKKERFSLILESASTNQTSMYLCASLSGSANYNEQFFGPGTRLTVL.

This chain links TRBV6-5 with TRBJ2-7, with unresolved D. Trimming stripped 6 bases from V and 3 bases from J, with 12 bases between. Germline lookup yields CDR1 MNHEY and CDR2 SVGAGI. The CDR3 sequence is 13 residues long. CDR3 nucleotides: TGTGCCAGCAGACGAATGAAGGGCTACGAGCAGTACTTC. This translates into CASRRMKGYEQYF.

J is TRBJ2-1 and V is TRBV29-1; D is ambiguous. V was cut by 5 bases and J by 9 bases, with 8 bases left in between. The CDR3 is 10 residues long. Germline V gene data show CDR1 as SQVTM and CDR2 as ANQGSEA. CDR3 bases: TGCAGCGTTTCAAGTCCTGAGCAGTTCTTC. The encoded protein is CSVSSPEQFF.

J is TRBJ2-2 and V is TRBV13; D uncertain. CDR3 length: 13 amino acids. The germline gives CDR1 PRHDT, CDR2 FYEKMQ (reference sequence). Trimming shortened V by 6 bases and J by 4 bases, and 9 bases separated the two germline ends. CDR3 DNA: TGTGCCAGCAGGAAGGCAGGCACCGGGGAGCTGTTTTTT. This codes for CASRKAGTGELFF.

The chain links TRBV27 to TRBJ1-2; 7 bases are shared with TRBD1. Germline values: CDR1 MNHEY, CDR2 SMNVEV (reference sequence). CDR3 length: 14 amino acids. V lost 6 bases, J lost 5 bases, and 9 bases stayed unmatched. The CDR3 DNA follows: TGTGCCAGCAGCCCACCGGGACAGCCTTATGGCTACACCTTC. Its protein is CASSPPGQPYGYTF.

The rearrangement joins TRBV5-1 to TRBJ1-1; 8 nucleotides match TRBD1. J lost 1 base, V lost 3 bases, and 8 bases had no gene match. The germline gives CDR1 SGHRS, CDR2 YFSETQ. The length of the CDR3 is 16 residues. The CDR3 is CASSSSPTGANTEAFF. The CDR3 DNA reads TGCGCCAGCAGCTCGAGCCCGACAGGGGCGAACACTGAAGCTTTCTTT.

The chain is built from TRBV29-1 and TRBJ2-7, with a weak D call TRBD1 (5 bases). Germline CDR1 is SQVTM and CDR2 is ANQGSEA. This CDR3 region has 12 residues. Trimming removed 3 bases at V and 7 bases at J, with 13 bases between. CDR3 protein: CSVDRGTEEQYF. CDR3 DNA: TGCAGCGTTGATAGGGGAACAGAAGAGCAGTACTTC.

The chain's CDR3 is CASSMKRQGIASGGYTF. The DNA for the CDR3 is TGTGCCAGTAGTATGAAGAGACAGGGGATCGCGTCTGGTGGCTACACCTTC. This chain joins TRBV19 and TRBJ1-2; 8 nucleotides align to TRBD1. CDR3 length: 17 amino acids. Unmatched junction bases numbered 16, after V lost 3 bases and J lost 7 bases. CDR1 and CDR2 from the germline V gene are LNHDA and SQIVND (reference sequence).

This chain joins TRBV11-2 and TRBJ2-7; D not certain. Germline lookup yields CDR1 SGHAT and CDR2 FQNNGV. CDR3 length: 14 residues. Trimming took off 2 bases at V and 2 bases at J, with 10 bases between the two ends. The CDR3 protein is CASSLRDIAYEQYF. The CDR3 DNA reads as TGTGCCAGCAGCTTACGAGACATTGCCTACGAGCAGTACTTC.

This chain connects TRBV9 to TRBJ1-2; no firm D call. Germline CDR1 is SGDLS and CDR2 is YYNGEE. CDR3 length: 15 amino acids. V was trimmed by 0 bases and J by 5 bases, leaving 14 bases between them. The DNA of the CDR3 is TGTGCCAGCAGCGTAGCTGAGGGAGTTGTATATGGCTACACCTTC. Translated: CASSVAEGVVYGYTF.

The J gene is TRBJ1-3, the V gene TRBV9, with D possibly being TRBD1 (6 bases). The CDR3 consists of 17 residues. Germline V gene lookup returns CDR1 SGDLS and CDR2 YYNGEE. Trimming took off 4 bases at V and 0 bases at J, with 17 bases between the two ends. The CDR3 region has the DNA TGTGCCAGCAGCCCCGACAGGACTTTTTCCTCTGGAAACACCATATATTTT. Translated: CASSPDRTFSSGNTIYF.

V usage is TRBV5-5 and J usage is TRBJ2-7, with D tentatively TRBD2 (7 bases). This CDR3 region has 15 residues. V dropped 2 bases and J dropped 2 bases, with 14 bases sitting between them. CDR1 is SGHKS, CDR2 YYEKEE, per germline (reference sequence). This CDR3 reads CASSFEGGPPYEQYF. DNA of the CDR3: TGTGCCAGCAGCTTTGAGGGGGGGCCTCCCTACGAGCAGTACTTC.

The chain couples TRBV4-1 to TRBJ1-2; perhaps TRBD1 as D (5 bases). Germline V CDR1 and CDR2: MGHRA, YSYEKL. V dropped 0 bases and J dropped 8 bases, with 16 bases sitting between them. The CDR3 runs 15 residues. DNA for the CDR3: TGCGCCAGCAGCCAAGAGACGACAGCTCCGAGGGGCTACACCTTC. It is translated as CASSQETTAPRGYTF.

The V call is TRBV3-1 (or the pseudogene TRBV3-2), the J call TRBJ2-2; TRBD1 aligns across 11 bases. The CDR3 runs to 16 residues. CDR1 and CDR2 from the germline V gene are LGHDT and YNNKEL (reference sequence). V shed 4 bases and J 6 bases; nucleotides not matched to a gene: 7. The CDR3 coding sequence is TGTGCCAGCAGCCGCGGACAGGGGGCTTCCGCCGGGGAGCTGTTTTTT. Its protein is CASSRGQGASAGELFF.

CDR3 DNA: TGCAGCGTATCAACAGAATTTAGCACAGATACGCAGTATTTT. Translated: CSVSTEFSTDTQYF. This sequence joins TRBV29-1 and TRBJ2-3; D ambiguous. The V gene lost 6 bases and the J gene lost 0 bases, with 13 bases spanning the gap. The CDR3 extends over 14 amino acids. Germline V gene sequence: CDR1 SQVTM, CDR2 ANQGSEA.

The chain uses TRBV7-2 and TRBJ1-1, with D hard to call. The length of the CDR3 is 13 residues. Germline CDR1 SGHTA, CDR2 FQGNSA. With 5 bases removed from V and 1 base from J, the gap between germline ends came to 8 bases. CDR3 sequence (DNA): TGTGCCAGCAGCCGTGACGGGAACACTGAAGCTTTCTTT. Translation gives CASSRDGNTEAFF.

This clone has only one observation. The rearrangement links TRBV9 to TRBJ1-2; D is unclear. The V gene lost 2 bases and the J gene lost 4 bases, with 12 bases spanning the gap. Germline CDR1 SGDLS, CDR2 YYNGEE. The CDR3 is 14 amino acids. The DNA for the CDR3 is TGTGCCAGCAGCGTCGGGCCACCCAGCTATGGCTACACCTTC. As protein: CASSVGPPSYGYTF.

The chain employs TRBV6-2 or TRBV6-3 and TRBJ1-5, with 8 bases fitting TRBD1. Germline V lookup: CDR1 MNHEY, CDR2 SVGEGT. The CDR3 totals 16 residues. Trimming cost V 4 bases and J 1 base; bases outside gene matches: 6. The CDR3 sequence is CASSSTGQGSNQPQHF. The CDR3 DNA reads TGTGCCAGCAGTTCTACCGGACAGGGAAGCAATCAGCCCCAGCATTTT.

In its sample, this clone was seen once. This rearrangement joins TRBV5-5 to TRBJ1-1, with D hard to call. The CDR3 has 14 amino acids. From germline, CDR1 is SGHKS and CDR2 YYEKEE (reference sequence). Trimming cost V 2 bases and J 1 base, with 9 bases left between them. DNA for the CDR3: TGTGCCAGCAGCTTAGTCTGGACGAACACTGAAGCTTTCTTT. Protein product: CASSLVWTNTEAFF.

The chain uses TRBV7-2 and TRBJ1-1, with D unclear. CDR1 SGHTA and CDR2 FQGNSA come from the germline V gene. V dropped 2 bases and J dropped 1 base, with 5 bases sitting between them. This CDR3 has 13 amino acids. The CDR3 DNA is TGTGCCAGCAGCTTACAGGAGAACACTGAAGCTTTCTTT. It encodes CASSLQENTEAFF. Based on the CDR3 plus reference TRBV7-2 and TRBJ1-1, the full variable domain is GAGVSQSPSNKVTEKGKDVELRCDPISGHTALYWYRQSLGQGLEFLIYFQGNSAPDKSGLPSDRFSAERTGGSVSTLTIQRTQQEDSAVYLCASSLQENTEAFFGQGTRLTVV.

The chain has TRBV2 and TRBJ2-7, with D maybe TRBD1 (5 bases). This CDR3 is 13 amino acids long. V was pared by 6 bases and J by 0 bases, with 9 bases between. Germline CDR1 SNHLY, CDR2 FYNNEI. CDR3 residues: CASSRQPSYEQYF. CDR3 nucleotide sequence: TGTGCCAGCAGCCGACAGCCCTCCTACGAGCAGTACTTC. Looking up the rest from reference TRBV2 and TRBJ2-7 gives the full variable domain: EPEVTQTPSHQVTQMGQEVILRCVPISNHLYFYWYRQILGQKVEFLVSFYNNEISEKSEIFDDQFSVERPDGSNFTLKIRSTKLEDSAMYFCASSRQPSYEQYFGPGTRLTVT.

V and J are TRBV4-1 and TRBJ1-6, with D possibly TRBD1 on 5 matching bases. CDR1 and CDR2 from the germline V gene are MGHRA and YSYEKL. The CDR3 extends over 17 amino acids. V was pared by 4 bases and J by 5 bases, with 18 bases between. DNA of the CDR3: TGCGCCAGCAGCCCCCGACTACCTACGGGGGATAATTCACCCCTCCACTTT. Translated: CASSPRLPTGDNSPLHF.

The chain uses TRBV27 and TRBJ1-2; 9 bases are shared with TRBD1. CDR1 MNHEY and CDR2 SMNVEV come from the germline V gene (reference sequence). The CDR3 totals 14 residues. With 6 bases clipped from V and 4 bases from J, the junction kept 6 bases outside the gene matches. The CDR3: CASSLTGGSYGYTF. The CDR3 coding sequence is TGTGCCAGCAGCTTGACAGGGGGAAGCTATGGCTACACCTTC.

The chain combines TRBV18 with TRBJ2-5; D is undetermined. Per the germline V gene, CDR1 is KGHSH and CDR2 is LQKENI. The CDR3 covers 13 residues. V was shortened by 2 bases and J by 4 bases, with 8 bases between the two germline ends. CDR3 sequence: CASSPTHRETQYF. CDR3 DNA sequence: TGTGCCAGCTCACCAACCCACAGAGAGACCCAGTACTTC.